The 23 T cell receptor beta chains presented below share a single source sample, sequenced in a study of PD-1 blockade in classical Hodgkin lymphoma. Assay: immunoSEQ multiplex PCR; the TCRdb copy retains only in-frame clones and omits some. In the table there are roughly 10,000 clones, more than 75% of which are singletons. This sample's time point: newly diagnosed, previously untreated cHL patient sample. Magnetic negative selection was used to purify CD8+ T cells from thawed PBMCs. The sequencing sample was made of CD8+ T cells from blood. The receptors were gathered from a human donor with classical Hodgkin lymphoma.

The chain recombines TRBV29-1 with TRBJ2-5; D might be TRBD1 (5 bases). V gave up 7 bases and J gave up 5 bases, with 20 bases separating them. The germline CDR1 and CDR2 sequences are SQVTM and ANQGSEA. This CDR3 comprises 14 residues. The CDR3 loop is CSGLSHRTRETQYF. The CDR3 bases are TGCAGCGGTCTATCACATAGGACACGTGAGACCCAGTACTTC.

This sequence joins TRBV20-1 and TRBJ1-1; D perhaps matches TRBD1 (5 bases). This CDR3 region has 11 residues. Germline CDR1 reads DFQATT; CDR2 reads SNEGSKA (reference sequence). The germline V and J ends were trimmed by 3 bases and 5 bases, with 7 bases remaining between them. CDR3 sequence: CSARDITEAFF. The CDR3 DNA follows: TGCAGTGCTAGGGACATTACTGAAGCTTTCTTT.

This chain uses TRBV4-3 with TRBJ2-1, with 10 bases that match TRBD1. The CDR3 sequence is 15 residues long. V was pared by 4 bases and J by 9 bases, with 9 bases of the junction left unmatched. CDR1 and CDR2 (germline): LGHNA, YSLEER. CDR3 loop: CASSPAGTGDVEQFF. The DNA for the CDR3 is TGCGCCAGCAGCCCCGCCGGGACAGGGGATGTTGAGCAGTTCTTC.

V gene TRBV30 combines with J gene TRBJ1-3, with a possible D match to TRBD1 (5 bases). The germline CDR1 and CDR2 sequences are GTSNPN and SVGIG (reference sequence). The CDR3 contains 15 residues. The V and J ends lost 2 bases and 8 bases respectively, with 19 bases between them. The CDR3 DNA sequence: TGTGCCTGGAGTAAGGGTTCTGGCCCGGGGGACACCATATATTTT. This translates into CAWSKGSGPGDTIYF.

This clone was found once. J is TRBJ2-1 and V is TRBV11-3, with D perhaps TRBD1 (6 bases). The CDR3 consists of 17 residues. Germline CDR1 is SGHNT and CDR2 is YENEEA. Trimming took 3 bases from V and 4 from J, leaving 19 bases between them. The CDR3 spells CASSLYKQGSVYNEQFF. Written as DNA, the CDR3 is TGTGCCAGCAGCTTGTATAAACAGGGTTCCGTATACAATGAGCAGTTCTTC.

This clone has a single count. One end of the junction fails to match germline, which may point to a read error. This chain uses TRBV4-3 with TRBJ1-3; D gene uncertain. Germline CDR1 LGHNA, CDR2 YSLEER. The CDR3 loop spans 17 amino acids. The CDR3 sequence: CASSQDYGRNLGTTIYF. CDR3 DNA: TGCGCCAGCAGCCAAGATTACGGCAGGAACCTCGGAACCACCATATATTTT.

This chain uses TRBV29-1 with TRBJ2-7; 9 bases match TRBD1. J was trimmed by 0 bases and V by 4 bases; bases with no gene match: 10. Looked up from germline, CDR1 is SQVTM and CDR2 is ANQGSEA. The length of the CDR3 is 16 residues. The CDR3 DNA reads TGCAGCGTTGGAAATGACAGGGGGAGACTCTCCTACGAGCAGTACTTC. Amino acid sequence: CSVGNDRGRLSYEQYF.

V usage is TRBV14 and J usage is TRBJ1-1; D is perhaps TRBD1 (6 bases). Germline CDR1 is SGHDN and CDR2 is FVKESK. The CDR3 consists of 12 residues. Trimming removed 4 bases from V and 10 bases from J, with 13 bases in between. The CDR3 sequence is CASSPHRAGAFF. CDR3 coding DNA: TGTGCCAGCAGCCCCCACAGGGCGGGAGCTTTCTTT.

The CDR3 DNA is TGTGCCAGCTTATACCGGGACAGGGGGCTTTACAATGAGCAGTTCTTC. Its translation is CASLYRDRGLYNEQFF. This sequence joins TRBV18 and TRBJ2-1; TRBD1 matches at 12 bases. J lost 4 bases, V lost 7 bases, and 8 bases had no gene match. The CDR3 covers 16 residues. CDR1 is KGHSH, CDR2 LQKENI, per germline. Filled out from reference TRBV18 and TRBJ2-1, the complete variable domain reads NAGVMQNPRHLVRRRGQEARLRCSPMKGHSHVYWYRQLPEEGLKFMVYLQKENIIDESGMPKERFSAEFPKEGPSILRIQQVVRGDSAAYFCASLYRDRGLYNEQFFGPGTRLTVL.

The V call is TRBV19, the J call TRBJ2-7, with D unresolved. The germline CDR1 and CDR2 sequences are LNHDA and SQIVND (reference sequence). The ends were cut back, 8 bases at V and 2 bases at J, with 7 bases in the middle. This CDR3 contains 11 residues. In DNA, the CDR3 is TGTGCCAGTGGATACGCCTACGAGCAGTACTTC. Protein product: CASGYAYEQYF. Together with reference TRBV19 and TRBJ2-7, the CDR3 gives the full variable domain: DGGITQSPKYLFRKEGQNVTLSCEQNLNHDAMYWYRQDPGQGLRLIYYSQIVNDFQKGDIAEGYSVSREKKESFPLTVTSAQKNPTAFYLCASGYAYEQYFGPGTRLTVT.

The rearrangement uses TRBV5-6 and TRBJ1-5; D possibly corresponds to TRBD1 (5 bases). Trimming left V 0 bases short and J 6 bases short, with 7 bases between. Germline V CDR1 and CDR2: SGHDT, YYEEEE. The CDR3 spans 13 residues. In DNA, the CDR3 is TGTGCCAGCAGCTTGGGGGGGGGTCAGCCCCAGCATTTT. Encoded protein: CASSLGGGQPQHF.

The CDR3 is CASGEGQGIFYEQYF. DNA of the CDR3: TGTGCCAGCGGAGAGGGACAGGGTATTTTCTACGAGCAGTACTTC. V gene TRBV7-2 combines with J gene TRBJ2-7, with TRBD1 matching 9 bases. Germline trimming cut 8 bases from V and 3 bases from J; bases unmatched to any gene: 11. Germline-derived CDR1 and CDR2 are SGHTA and FQGNSA. The CDR3 is 15 amino acids.

V gene TRBV5-4 combines with J gene TRBJ2-7; unclear D gene. CDR1 is SGHNT and CDR2 is YYREEE in the germline V gene (reference sequence). CDR3 size: 14 residues. V gave up 0 bases and J gave up 0 bases, with 7 bases separating them. The CDR3 nucleotides are TGTGCCAGCAGCTTGGGGTCGAGCTCCTACGAGCAGTACTTC. It yields the protein CASSLGSSSYEQYF. The full variable domain, completed using reference TRBV5-4 and TRBJ2-7, is ETGVTQSPTHLIKTRGQQVTLRCSSQSGHNTVSWYQQALGQGPQFIFQYYREEENGRGNFPPRFSGLQFPNYSSELNVNALELDDSALYLCASSLGSSSYEQYFGPGTRLTVT.

This clone showed up just a few times. The chain is built from TRBV6-1 and TRBJ2-7; 7 nucleotides match TRBD2. Germline CDR1 is MNHNS and CDR2 is SASEGT. Trimming removed 1 base from V and 2 bases from J; junction bases left unmatched: 5. The CDR3 runs 15 residues. CDR3 residues: CASSEGLADTYEQYF. CDR3 DNA: TGTGCCAGCAGTGAAGGGCTAGCGGATACCTACGAGCAGTACTTC.

This chain links TRBV11-2 with TRBJ2-3, with TRBD2 identical over 8 bases. V lost 5 bases, J lost 3 bases, and 13 bases stayed unmatched. CDR1 SGHAT and CDR2 FQNNGV come from the germline V gene. The CDR3 is made up of 17 amino acids. The CDR3 nucleotides read TGTGCCAGCAGCCCCTCCCCCAGGCGGGGGGCGACAGATACGCAGTATTTT. It specifies CASSPSPRRGATDTQYF.

V is TRBV4-2 and J is TRBJ2-1; possible D gene TRBD2, 6 bases. The germline CDR1 and CDR2 sequences are LGHNA and YNFKEQ. V was pared by 8 bases and J by 8 bases, with 16 bases between. The CDR3 is 13 amino acids. For the CDR3, the DNA is TGTGCCAGCTCGACTAGAAGACTCGATGAGCAGTTCTTC. This sequence encodes CASSTRRLDEQFF.

This clone was observed a single time. This chain joins TRBV15 and TRBJ2-2; the D is unclear. Germline values: CDR1 LNHNV, CDR2 YYDKDF (reference sequence). V dropped 0 bases and J dropped 1 base, with 3 bases sitting between them. The CDR3 sequence is 14 residues long. The CDR3 is CATSRERNTGELFF. The DNA of the CDR3 is TGTGCCACCAGCAGAGAACGGAACACCGGGGAGCTGTTTTTT. The variable domain in full, with the rest retrieved from reference TRBV15 and TRBJ2-2, is DAMVIQNPRYQVTQFGKPVTLSCSQTLNHNVMYWYQQKSSQAPKLLFHYYDKDFNNEADTPDNFQSRRPNTSFCFLDIRSPGLGDTAMYLCATSRERNTGELFFGEGSRLTVL.

The chain has TRBV7-3 and TRBJ2-1; the match to TRBD2 covers 9 bases. The germline gives CDR1 SGHTA, CDR2 FQGTGA. This CDR3 comprises 16 residues. Germline trimming cut 5 bases from V and 5 bases from J; bases unmatched to any gene: 10. CDR3 amino acids: CASSPLGGGVNNEQFF. CDR3 bases: TGTGCCAGCAGCCCGCTGGGCGGGGGGGTCAACAATGAGCAGTTCTTC.

This chain connects TRBV10-2 to TRBJ1-4; possibly TRBD1 for D (5 bases). Germline-derived CDR1 and CDR2 are WSHSY and SAAADI. The V end was cut by 7 bases, the J end by 4 bases, with 13 bases between. This CDR3 comprises 14 residues. The CDR3 sequence: CASTAGGSNEKLFF. As DNA, the CDR3 is TGCGCCAGCACGGCGGGGGGGAGTAATGAAAAACTGTTTTTT.

The gene calls are TRBV7-8 and TRBJ1-2; a weak D match, TRBD1 (5 bases). Germline CDR1 and CDR2: SGHVS and FQNEAQ. The CDR3 spans 13 residues. V lost 5 bases to trimming and J lost 4 bases, with 11 bases between them. The CDR3 is CASSPPGLYGYTF. The CDR3 DNA follows: TGTGCCAGCAGCCCTCCGGGGCTCTATGGCTACACCTTC. The variable domain in full, with the rest retrieved from reference TRBV7-8 and TRBJ1-2, is GAGVSQSPRYKVAKRGQDVALRCDPISGHVSLFWYQQALGQGPEFLTYFQNEAQLDKSGLPSDRFFAERPEGSVSTLKIQRTQQEDSAVYLCASSPPGLYGYTFGSGTRLTVV.

The chain couples TRBV19 to TRBJ1-2; TRBD1 aligns across 8 bases. This CDR3 has 13 residues. The V gene's germline CDR1 is LNHDA and CDR2 SQIVND (reference sequence). With 5 bases clipped from V and 5 bases from J, the junction kept 4 bases outside the gene matches. The chain's CDR3 is CASSPRTGYGYTF. The CDR3 DNA sequence: TGTGCCAGTAGTCCGAGGACAGGGTATGGCTACACCTTC.

The genes are TRBV9 and TRBJ2-5; D gene uncertain. Germline values: CDR1 SGDLS, CDR2 YYNGEE. This CDR3 has 14 residues. V was clipped by 0 bases and J by 0 bases, with 6 bases between them. The CDR3, as DNA: TGTGCCAGCAGCGTAGCCGGAAACCAAGAGACCCAGTACTTC. Residues: CASSVAGNQETQYF.

The CDR3: CASRIREQYF. The DNA for the CDR3 is TGTGCCAGCAGGATCCGGGAGCAGTACTTC. The chain carries TRBV2 and TRBJ2-7; the D is unclear. Trimming removed 6 bases at V and 7 bases at J, with 7 bases between. The germline CDR1 and CDR2 sequences are SNHLY and FYNNEI. The CDR3 has 10 residues.